This T cell receptor (beta chain) was captured by sequencing in a study of blood T cell repertoires in COVID-19. About the research overall: The study drew acute and convalescent COVID-19 samples from the United States, Italy and Spain. The analysed material was cDNA or gDNA that came from T cells, B-cell-depleted T cells, or PBMCs.

Per the original methods: For nucleated cells, counts were estimated from reference gene primer amplification. The data were produced by immunoSEQ multiplex PCR, yet TCRdb's version contains in-frame clones alone and is incomplete. V, J and clone size are those of that table, while D and trimming were read from the DNA. The sample records under 150,000 clones, about four fifths being singletons. Trimming shortened V by 6 bases and J by 5 bases, and 17 bases separated the two germline ends. CDR3 length equals 15 residues. Looked up from germline, CDR1 is MNHEY and CDR2 is SMNVEV (reference sequence). The sample consisted of peripheral blood. The TCR was taken from a human donor with acute or convalescent COVID-19. The donor label of this sample is uncertain. The genes are TRBV27 and TRBJ1-5, with D perhaps matching TRBD1 (5 bases). The CDR3 sequence: CASSPLTGTDQPQHF. The CDR3 DNA follows: TGTGCCAGCAGCCCCCTTACAGGAACTGATCAGCCCCAGCATTTT.